These 17 T cell receptor beta chains share one sample of origin, sequenced in a study of cytomegalovirus exposure and HLA in healthy donors. The PCR employed 60 Vbeta primers together with 13 Jbeta primers. Profiling relied on immunoSEQ multiplex PCR, and the TCRdb table lists in-frame clones only, not all of them. The table records roughly 150,000 clones, 65% to 70% of them present only once. What was sequenced was PBMCs. These receptors were collected from a human donor in good health.

The chain carries TRBV5-1 and TRBJ2-1; the D gene is possibly TRBD1 (6 bases). Trimming took 4 bases from V and 6 from J, leaving 14 bases between them. The CDR3 length is 14 residues. From germline, CDR1 is SGHRS and CDR2 YFSETQ. CDR3 protein: CASSDYRAGNEQFF. In nucleotides, the CDR3 is TGCGCCAGCAGCGACTACAGGGCGGGCAATGAGCAGTTCTTC.

The gene calls are TRBV19 and TRBJ2-4; D perhaps matches TRBD1 (5 bases). Germline V gene sequence: CDR1 LNHDA, CDR2 SQIVND (reference sequence). This CDR3 comprises 15 residues. Trimming took off 8 bases at V and 1 base at J, with 15 bases between the two ends. CDR3 bases: TGTGCCAGTGAAGTCAGGGTATCGGCCAAAAACATTCAGTACTTC. This sequence encodes CASEVRVSAKNIQYF. Variable domain in full (rest from reference TRBV19 and TRBJ2-4): DGGITQSPKYLFRKEGQNVTLSCEQNLNHDAMYWYRQDPGQGLRLIYYSQIVNDFQKGDIAEGYSVSREKKESFPLTVTSAQKNPTAFYLCASEVRVSAKNIQYFGAGTRLSVL.

This clone was seen once. The J gene is TRBJ2-3, the V gene TRBV28; D may be TRBD1 (5 bases). The CDR3 extends over 17 amino acids. Between the trimmed V and J ends, which lost 5 bases and 2 bases, there was a span of 20 bases. CDR1 and CDR2 (germline): MDHEN, SYDVKM. The CDR3 nucleotides are TGTGCCAGCAGTCCGCACAGGCGACAACGCAACACAGATACGCAGTATTTT. Amino acids: CASSPHRRQRNTDTQYF.

This clone was counted between two and nine times. The chain links TRBV19 to TRBJ2-3; D gene uncertain. CDR1 is LNHDA, CDR2 SQIVND, per germline (reference sequence). The length of the CDR3 is 13 residues. V lost 7 bases and J 2 bases, leaving 10 bases between the germline ends. CDR3 bases: TGTGCCAGTACCCCCCGAGACACAGATACGCAGTATTTT. It is translated as CASTPRDTDTQYF.

This clone was detected once. The chain carries TRBV11-2 and TRBJ2-7, with 12 nucleotides matching TRBD1. Trimming cost V 5 bases and J 4 bases; bases outside gene matches: 6. The germline V gene encodes CDR1 SGHAT and CDR2 FQNNGV. This CDR3 is 15 amino acids long. The CDR3 DNA sequence: TGTGCCAGCAGCGAGGGGGGACAGGGGGCATACGAGCAGTACTTC. Amino acid sequence: CASSEGGQGAYEQYF.

The CDR3 region has the DNA TGTGCCAGTAGTACAACAGGGAAGGAGCAGTACTTC. This codes for CASSTTGKEQYF. This chain uses TRBV19 with TRBJ2-7, with a tentative D call TRBD1 (6 bases). Trimming cost V 4 bases and J 7 bases, with 11 bases left between them. This CDR3 contains 12 residues. Germline V CDR1 and CDR2: LNHDA, SQIVND (reference sequence).

The V call is TRBV4-1, the J call TRBJ2-3; TRBD2 matches 10 bases. Germline lookup yields CDR1 MGHRA and CDR2 YSYEKL. The CDR3 loop spans 15 amino acids. Losses at the gene ends were 5 bases for V and 6 bases for J; bases not matched to a gene: 8. CDR3 loop: CASSVGLAEVDTQYF. CDR3 nucleotides: TGCGCCAGCAGCGTTGGACTAGCGGAGGTGGATACGCAGTATTTT.

This chain uses TRBV5-4 with TRBJ2-5; 9 bases line up with TRBD2. The V segment lost 4 bases and the J segment 5 bases; nucleotides outside the gene matches: 6. The CDR3 runs to 14 residues. CDR1 is SGHNT and CDR2 is YYREEE in the germline V gene (reference sequence). The CDR3 bases are TGTGCCAGCAGCCGAGCGGGAGGTGTTGAGACCCAGTACTTC. Translating gives CASSRAGGVETQYF. Using reference TRBV5-4 and TRBJ2-5 for the parts outside the CDR3, the full variable domain is ETGVTQSPTHLIKTRGQQVTLRCSSQSGHNTVSWYQQALGQGPQFIFQYYREEENGRGNFPPRFSGLQFPNYSSELNVNALELDDSALYLCASSRAGGVETQYFGPGTRLLVL.

The chain has TRBV7-6 and TRBJ2-7, with a tentative D call TRBD1 (6 bases). The CDR3 loop spans 12 amino acids. V gave up 8 bases and J gave up 1 base, with 9 bases separating them. Germline assignment: CDR1 SGHVS and CDR2 FNYEAQ. The CDR3 DNA reads TGTGCCAGCCGAGGACAGTCCTACGAGCAGTACTTC. Residues: CASRGQSYEQYF.

This chain connects TRBV7-9 to TRBJ2-1; TRBD2 aligns across 9 bases. CDR3 size: 17 residues. The germline gives CDR1 SEHNR, CDR2 FQNEAQ (reference sequence). The trim removed 0 bases at V and 4 bases at J, leaving 7 bases unmatched. DNA for the CDR3: TGTGCCAGCAGCTTAGCCTATAGGACTAGCGTTTACAATGAGCAGTTCTTC. Translation: CASSLAYRTSVYNEQFF.

J is TRBJ2-5 and V is TRBV7-9; 12 bases line up with TRBD2. This CDR3 comprises 15 residues. Germline lookup yields CDR1 SEHNR and CDR2 FQNEAQ (reference sequence). With V trimmed by 4 bases and J by 5 bases, 5 bases remained unmatched. CDR3 DNA sequence: TGTGCCAGCAGCTCCCTAGCGGGAGGGCGGGAGACCCAGTACTTC. It codes for CASSSLAGGRETQYF.

V usage is TRBV7-6 and J usage is TRBJ2-1, with 9 bases that match TRBD1. From germline, CDR1 is SGHVS and CDR2 FNYEAQ. The CDR3 is 16 amino acids. V was clipped by 5 bases and J by 4 bases; unmatched bases: 9. The CDR3 region is CASSPEQGARYNEQFF. The CDR3 DNA sequence: TGTGCCAGCAGCCCGGAACAGGGGGCGCGGTACAATGAGCAGTTCTTC.

This clone came up a few times. The chain uses TRBV27 and TRBJ1-1; 7 nucleotides align to TRBD1. V lost 5 bases, J lost 2 bases, and 17 bases stayed unmatched. This CDR3 is built from 18 residues. CDR1 and CDR2 (germline): MNHEY, SMNVEV (reference sequence). The CDR3 DNA follows: TGTGCCAGCAGTGCAGGATCTTGGTCGACAGGGAAAAACACTGAAGCTTTCTTT. Translating it yields CASSAGSWSTGKNTEAFF.

The chain joins TRBV19 to TRBJ2-7; TRBD1 aligns across 7 bases. The CDR3 totals 16 residues. The germline gives CDR1 LNHDA, CDR2 SQIVND (reference sequence). V shed 6 bases and J 0 bases; nucleotides not matched to a gene: 11. CDR3 amino acids: CASSFRQGQLSYEQYF. Here the CDR3 DNA reads TGTGCCAGTAGCTTTAGGCAGGGACAGCTCTCCTACGAGCAGTACTTC.

This clone has more than one count but fewer than ten. V is TRBV2 and J is TRBJ2-7, with 8 bases lining up with TRBD2. Unmatched junction bases numbered 16, after V lost 7 bases and J lost 5 bases. CDR3 size: 16 residues. CDR1 and CDR2 (germline): SNHLY, FYNNEI. CDR3 nucleotide sequence: TGTGCCAGCACCCTCGAGCGGGAGTCTTTCTTGCACGAGCAGTACTTC. It yields the protein CASTLERESFLHEQYF.

This chain uses TRBV28 with TRBJ2-7; D unclear. CDR3 size: 13 residues. V shed 5 bases and J shed 6 bases, with 14 bases lying between them. Germline V gene data show CDR1 as MDHEN and CDR2 as SYDVKM. The chain's CDR3 is CASSPPLGPEQYF. The CDR3 region has the DNA TGTGCCAGCAGTCCCCCTCTAGGTCCCGAGCAGTACTTC. The whole variable domain, remainder taken from reference TRBV28 and TRBJ2-7, is DVKVTQSSRYLVKRTGEKVFLECVQDMDHENMFWYRQDPGLGLRLIYFSYDVKMKEKGDIPEGYSVSREKKERFSLILESASTNQTSMYLCASSPPLGPEQYFGPGTRLTVT.

In its sample, this clone was seen a few times. This sequence joins TRBV11-2 and TRBJ2-7; weak D call: TRBD2 (6 bases). The germline gives CDR1 SGHAT, CDR2 FQNNGV. CDR3 length equals 16 residues. Trimming pared 4 bases from V and 0 bases from J, leaving 16 bases between. The DNA for the CDR3 is TGTGCCAGCAGCTCCAGTGGGGGGAAAACCTCCTACGAGCAGTACTTC. Amino acids: CASSSSGGKTSYEQYF.